This T cell receptor (beta chain) appears in the sequencing data of a study of blood T cells in healthy people across ages. PCR was performed a second time for about 7 to 11 cycles using a sample-barcoded 5' primer and a J-beta primer mix. A single record per CDR3 protein comes from TCRdb applying MiXCR to the 5' RACE reads. The repertoire holds about 400,000 distinct CDR3 sequences, with roughly half as singletons. The CDR3 runs to 18 residues. Germline V gene sequence: CDR1 SEHNR, CDR2 FQNEAQ (reference sequence). Trimming removed 5 bases at V and 2 bases at J, with 25 bases between. Study results and caveats: Naive T cell percentage showed a strong correlation with TCR beta diversity. The recorded TCR beta diversity per million T cells decreased in a roughly linear manner with age.

Of note for this clonotype: Its specificity is unknown.

The sequenced sample was blood. The chain joins TRBV7-9 to TRBJ2-7; a possible D gene is TRBD1 (6 bases). This clonotype was sampled from a man aged 55 to 70 in good health. The CDR3 reads CASSLINYRAGLTYEQYF. DNA of the CDR3: TGTGCCAGCAGCCTAATAAATTACAGGGCGGGTCTCACCTACGAGCAGTACTTC.